Detailed here is one T cell receptor beta chain. Original methodology: Amplification with reference gene primers provided the estimates of nucleated cell counts. Clones were read by immunoSEQ multiplex PCR, and TCRdb kept only the in-frame ones, dropping some. V, J and clone size reflect that table, while D and trimming were determined from the DNA. The sample shows under 300,000 clones, 90% to 95% of them seen only once. The germline CDR1 and CDR2 sequences are SGHTA and FQGTGA. V shed 4 bases, J shed 0 bases, and the junction held 6 bases outside the gene matches. The CDR3 sequence is 16 residues long. This specimen comes from a study of blood T cell repertoires in COVID-19.

This TCR derives from a woman between 18 and 30 years old who had recovered from COVID-19. The sequenced material came from PBMCs or T cells enriched from blood (not recorded which). The chain employs TRBV7-3 and TRBJ2-3, with 8 positions matching TRBD2. The CDR3 sequence: CASSSYIAGSTDTQYF. The CDR3, as DNA: TGTGCCAGCAGCTCCTACATAGCGGGGAGCACAGATACGCAGTATTTT.